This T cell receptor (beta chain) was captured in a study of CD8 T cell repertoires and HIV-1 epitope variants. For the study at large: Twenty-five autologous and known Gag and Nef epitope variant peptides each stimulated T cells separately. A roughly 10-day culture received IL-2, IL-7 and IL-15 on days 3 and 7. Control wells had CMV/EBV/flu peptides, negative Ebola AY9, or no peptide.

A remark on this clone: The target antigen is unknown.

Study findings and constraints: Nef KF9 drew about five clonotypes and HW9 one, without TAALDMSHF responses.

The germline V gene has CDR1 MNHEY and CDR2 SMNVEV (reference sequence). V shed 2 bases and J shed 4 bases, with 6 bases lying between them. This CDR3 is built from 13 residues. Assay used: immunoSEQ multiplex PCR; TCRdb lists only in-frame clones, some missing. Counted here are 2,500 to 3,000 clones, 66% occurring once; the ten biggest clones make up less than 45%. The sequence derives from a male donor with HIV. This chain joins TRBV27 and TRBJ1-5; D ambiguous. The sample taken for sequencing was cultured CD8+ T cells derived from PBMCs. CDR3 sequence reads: CASSLGVNQPQHF. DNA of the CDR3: TGTGCCAGCAGTTTAGGTGTTAATCAGCCCCAGCATTTT.